The sequence of this T cell receptor (beta chain) was determined in a study of blood T cell repertoires in COVID-19. Study details: From T cells, B-cell-depleted T cells, or PBMCs came the material, which was cDNA or gDNA.

In the original analysis: Estimated nucleated cell counts came from reference gene primer amplification. TCRdb's table, derived via immunoSEQ multiplex PCR, lists solely in-frame clones and lacks some. From that table come the V and J calls and clone size; the DNA was used to work out D and trimming. The data hold roughly 120,000 clones, with 86% observed a single time. Germline-derived CDR1 and CDR2 are SGHTA and FQGNSA. Deletions cut 2 bases from V and 2 bases from J, with 25 bases between. The CDR3 consists of 19 residues. This receptor was taken from a human donor in a cohort sampled during active COVID-19. V is TRBV7-2 and J is TRBJ2-7; D unclear. Sequenced material: peripheral blood. For the CDR3, the DNA is TGTGCCAGCAGCTTAAAGGCGTCGGTTTCCGAGACATTTCCCTACGAGCAGTACTTC. Protein sequence: CASSLKASVSETFPYEQYF.